This TCR beta chain was found in a study of control samples from healthy donors and cancer patients. Generated by immunoSEQ multiplex PCR, the TCRdb table keeps only in-frame clones and is missing some. The table has about 100,000 clones, approximately 82% seen once; the top ten hold approximately 7%. V dropped 4 bases and J dropped 3; count of bases not matched to a gene: 7. CDR1 and CDR2 (germline): LGHNA, YNFKEQ. The CDR3 has 18 amino acids. This clone was seen a handful of times. The chain employs TRBV4-2 and TRBJ2-6; 12 nucleotides match TRBD1. The TCR originated in a young man in good health. The specimen sequenced was blood. CDR3 region: CASSPTGTGGGGANVLTF. CDR3 bases: TGTGCCAGCAGCCCCACCGGGACAGGGGGCGGTGGGGCCAACGTCCTGACTTTC.